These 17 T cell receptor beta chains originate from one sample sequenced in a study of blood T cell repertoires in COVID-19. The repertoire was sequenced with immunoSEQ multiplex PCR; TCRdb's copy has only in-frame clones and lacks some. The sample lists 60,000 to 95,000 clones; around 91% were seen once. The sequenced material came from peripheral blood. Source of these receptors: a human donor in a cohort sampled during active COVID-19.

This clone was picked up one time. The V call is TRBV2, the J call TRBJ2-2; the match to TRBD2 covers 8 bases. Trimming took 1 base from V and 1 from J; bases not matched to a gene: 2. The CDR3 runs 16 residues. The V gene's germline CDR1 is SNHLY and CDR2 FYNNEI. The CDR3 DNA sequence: TGTGCCAGCAGTGAAGACGGGGGGGAGAACACCGGGGAGCTGTTTTTT. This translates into CASSEDGGENTGELFF.

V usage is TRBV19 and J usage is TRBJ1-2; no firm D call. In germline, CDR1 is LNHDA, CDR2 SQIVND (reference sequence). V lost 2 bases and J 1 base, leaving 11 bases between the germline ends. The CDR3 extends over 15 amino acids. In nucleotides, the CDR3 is TGTGCCAGTAGTATAACACCTCAGGATAACTATGGCTACACCTTC. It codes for CASSITPQDNYGYTF.

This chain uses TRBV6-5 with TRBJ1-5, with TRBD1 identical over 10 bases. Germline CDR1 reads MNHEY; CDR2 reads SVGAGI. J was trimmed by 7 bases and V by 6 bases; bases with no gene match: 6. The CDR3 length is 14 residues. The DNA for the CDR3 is TGTGCCAGCAGAAGGACAGGGGGTGGACAGCCCCAGCATTTT. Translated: CASRRTGGGQPQHF.

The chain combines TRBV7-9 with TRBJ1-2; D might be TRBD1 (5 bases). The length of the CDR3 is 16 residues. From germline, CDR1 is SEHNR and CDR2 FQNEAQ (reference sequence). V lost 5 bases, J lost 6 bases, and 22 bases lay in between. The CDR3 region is CASSRPLGSGGNGYTF. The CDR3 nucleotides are TGTGCCAGCAGCCGACCTTTAGGGTCCGGGGGGAATGGCTACACCTTC. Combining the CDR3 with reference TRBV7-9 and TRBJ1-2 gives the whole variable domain DTGVSQNPRHKITKRGQNVTFRCDPISEHNRLYWYRQTLGQGPEFLTYFQNEAQLEKSRLLSDRFSAERPKGSFSTLEIQRTEQGDSAMYLCASSRPLGSGGNGYTFGSGTRLTVV.

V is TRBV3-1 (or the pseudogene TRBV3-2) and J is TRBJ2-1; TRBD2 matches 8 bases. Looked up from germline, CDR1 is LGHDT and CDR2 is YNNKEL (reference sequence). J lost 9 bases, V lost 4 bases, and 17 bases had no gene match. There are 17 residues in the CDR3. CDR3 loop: CASSPLWGPTRGGEQFF. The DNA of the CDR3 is TGTGCCAGCAGCCCCCTCTGGGGGCCCACCCGGGGGGGTGAGCAGTTCTTC.

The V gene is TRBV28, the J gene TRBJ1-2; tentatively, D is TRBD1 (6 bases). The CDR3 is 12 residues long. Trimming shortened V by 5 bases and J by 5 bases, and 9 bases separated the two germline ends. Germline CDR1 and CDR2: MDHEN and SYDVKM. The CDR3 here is CASSTGLYGYTF. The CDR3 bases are TGTGCCAGCAGTACAGGGTTATATGGCTACACCTTC.

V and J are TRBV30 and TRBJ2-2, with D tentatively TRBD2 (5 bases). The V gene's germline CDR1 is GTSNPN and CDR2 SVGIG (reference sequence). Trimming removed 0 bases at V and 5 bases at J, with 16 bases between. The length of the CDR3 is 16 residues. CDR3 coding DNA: TGTGCCTGGAGTGTAGCCCATCTGGGAGAAACCGGGGAGCTGTTTTTT. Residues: CAWSVAHLGETGELFF.

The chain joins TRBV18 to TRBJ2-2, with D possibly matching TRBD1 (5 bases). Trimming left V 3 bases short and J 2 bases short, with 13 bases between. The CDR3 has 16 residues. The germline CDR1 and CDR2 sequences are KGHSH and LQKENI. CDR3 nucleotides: TGTGCCAGCTCACCTGTGGACATACTTAACACCGGGGAGCTGTTTTTT. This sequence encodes CASSPVDILNTGELFF.

CDR3 in amino acids: CASSVAPGLYNEQFF. DNA for the CDR3: TGTGCCAGCAGCGTAGCCCCAGGCCTTTACAATGAGCAGTTCTTC. The rearrangement links TRBV9 to TRBJ2-1, with no clear D. CDR3 length equals 15 residues. The germline CDR1 and CDR2 sequences are SGDLS and YYNGEE. V was cut by 0 bases and J by 4 bases, with 11 bases left in between.

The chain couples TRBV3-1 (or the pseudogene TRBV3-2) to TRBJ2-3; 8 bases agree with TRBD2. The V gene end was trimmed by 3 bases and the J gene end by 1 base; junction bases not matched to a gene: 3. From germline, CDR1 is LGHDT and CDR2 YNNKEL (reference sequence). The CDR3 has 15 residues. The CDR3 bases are TGTGCCAGCAGCCACGGGGGGGAAGGCACAGATACGCAGTATTTT. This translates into CASSHGGEGTDTQYF.

The chain's CDR3 is CASSRTGKETDTQYF. CDR3 coding DNA: TGTGCCAGCAGCAGGACAGGGAAGGAGACAGATACGCAGTATTTT. V is TRBV7-9 and J is TRBJ2-3, with 8 bases fitting TRBD1. V was clipped by 5 bases and J by 3 bases; unmatched bases: 7. Germline V gene lookup returns CDR1 SEHNR and CDR2 FQNEAQ (reference sequence). The CDR3 spans 15 residues.

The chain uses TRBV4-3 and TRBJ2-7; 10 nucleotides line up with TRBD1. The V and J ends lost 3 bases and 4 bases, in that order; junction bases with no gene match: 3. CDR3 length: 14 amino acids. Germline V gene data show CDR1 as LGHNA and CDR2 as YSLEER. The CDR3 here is CASSQRTGGYEQYF. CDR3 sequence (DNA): TGCGCCAGCAGCCAGAGGACAGGGGGTTACGAGCAGTACTTC.

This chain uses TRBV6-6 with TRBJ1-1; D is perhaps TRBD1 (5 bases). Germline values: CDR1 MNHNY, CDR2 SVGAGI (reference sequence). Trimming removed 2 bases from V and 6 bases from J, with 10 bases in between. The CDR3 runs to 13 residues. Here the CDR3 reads CASSYLAGPEAFF. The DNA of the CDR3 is TGTGCCAGCAGTTACCTGGCGGGGCCTGAAGCTTTCTTT.

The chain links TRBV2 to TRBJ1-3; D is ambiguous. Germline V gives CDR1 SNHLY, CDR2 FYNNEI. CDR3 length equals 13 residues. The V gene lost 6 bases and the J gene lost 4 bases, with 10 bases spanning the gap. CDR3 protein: CASRKGGGNTIYF. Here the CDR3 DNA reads TGTGCCAGCAGGAAAGGAGGGGGAAACACCATATATTTT.

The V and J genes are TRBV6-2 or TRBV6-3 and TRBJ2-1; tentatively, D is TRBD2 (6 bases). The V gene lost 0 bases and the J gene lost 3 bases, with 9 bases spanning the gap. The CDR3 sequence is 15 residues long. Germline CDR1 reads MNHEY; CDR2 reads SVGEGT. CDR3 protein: CASSYSTSNYNEQFF. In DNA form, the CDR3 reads TGTGCCAGCAGTTACTCGACTAGTAACTACAATGAGCAGTTCTTC.

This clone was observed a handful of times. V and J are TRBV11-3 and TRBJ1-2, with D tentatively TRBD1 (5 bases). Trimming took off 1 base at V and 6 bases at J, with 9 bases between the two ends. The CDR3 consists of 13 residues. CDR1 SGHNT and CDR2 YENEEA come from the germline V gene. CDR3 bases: TGTGCCAGCAGCTTAGGCGGAGGGGATGGCTACACCTTC. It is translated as CASSLGGGDGYTF.

The CDR3 DNA sequence: TGTGCCTGGGTAGTCTCAGCTAACTATGGCTACACCTTC. It specifies CAWVVSANYGYTF. V gene TRBV30 combines with J gene TRBJ1-2; D not resolved. The V gene's germline CDR1 is GTSNPN and CDR2 SVGIG (reference sequence). The V end was cut by 5 bases, the J end by 0 bases, with 10 bases between. There are 13 residues in the CDR3.